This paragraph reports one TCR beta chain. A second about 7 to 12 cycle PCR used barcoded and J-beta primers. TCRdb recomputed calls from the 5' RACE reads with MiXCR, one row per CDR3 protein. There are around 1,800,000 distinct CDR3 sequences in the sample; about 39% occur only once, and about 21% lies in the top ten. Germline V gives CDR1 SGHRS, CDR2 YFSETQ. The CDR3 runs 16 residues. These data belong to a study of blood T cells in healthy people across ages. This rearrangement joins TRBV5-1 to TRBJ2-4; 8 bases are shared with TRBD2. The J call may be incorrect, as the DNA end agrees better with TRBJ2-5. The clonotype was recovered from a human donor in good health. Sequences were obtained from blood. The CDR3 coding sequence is TGCGCCAGCAGCTTCCCCCTGCGGGGGGCCCAAGAGACCCAGTACTTC. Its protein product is CASSFPLRGAQETQYF.